This paragraph covers one T cell receptor beta chain sequence. The sample holds a few counts of this clonotype. Its recognized antigen is unknown. No base-level quality is on record; no much larger clone is a single base apart. These data belong to a study of T cells after yellow fever vaccination (dated by TCRdb to the late 2010s). Some background on the complete study: The SMART-Seq v4 Ultra Low Input RNA kit was used to prepare libraries from fractions with low cell numbers. Bulk TCR alpha and beta repertoires were sequenced longitudinally to track T-cell clones before and after primary and booster YFV17D yellow fever vaccination. Two healthy male donors, one aged 18 to 30 and one aged 30 to 40 years, made up the cohort. Bulk PBMC replicates and cell subsets were isolated from blood drawn at multiple timepoints before and after both primary and secondary immunization.

Study-wide conclusions, independent of this receptor: Because the study included only two donors, the extent to which the findings can be generalized is limited. Because abundant contaminating clonotypes from the bulk population could be contained in FACS-sorted repertoires, computational filtering was required. Compared with the primary T-cell response, the secondary T-cell response was faster but weaker, reaching its peak on day 5 rather than on day 15. A small share of clonotypes occurred in both CD4 and CD8 compartments, likely arising from convergent recombination. Most clones expanded after primary vaccination (about 95% of CD4 and 88% of CD8) were re-detected after the booster, suggesting that broad memory maintenance occurred.

The treatment or condition label of this sample denotes: live attenuated yellow fever vaccine strain. At each blood-draw timepoint, two biological replicates of bulk PBMCs were collected. A standard Ficoll-Paque protocol was used to isolate PBMCs from peripheral blood. TriZol was used to extract RNA from bulk PBMCs, CD4 and CD8 fractions, and dextramer-positive and dextramer-negative fractions. TCR cDNA was synthesized by 5'RACE template switching, which introduced a universal primer site and unique molecular identifiers. Priming for cDNA synthesis came from both the TCR alpha and TCR beta constant segments. Library amplification involved two PCR steps, and the second step added sample barcodes and sequencing adapters. Libraries were sequenced on Illumina HiSeq 2500 (2x100 bp) or NovaSeq (2x150 bp). The study's own analysis went as follows. MIGEC handled demultiplexing of reads and collapsing into UMI consensus sequences, while MiXCR performed V(D)J alignment. Using edgeR on replicate PBMC samples, clonotypes were called vaccine-responding if FDR was below 0.01 and the log2 fold change was above 5 up to day 15. Bulk clonotypes were assigned CD4 or CD8 identity according to which sequenced CD4 or CD8 repertoire held them at higher abundance. TCRdb trimmed the raw reads at Q25, called clones with MiXCR and kept productive beta chains. Each CDR3 protein appears once, grouped with its most common genes and DNA. TCRdb, not the authors, supplied the V and J calls. This sample holds some 500,000 distinct CDR3 sequences; approximately 12% were observed only once. The top ten clonotypes cover around 15% of the sample.

The sample was PBMCs, taken on the day of the yellow fever booster vaccination. The clonotype originates from a man younger than 45 who received the YFV17D yellow fever vaccine.

The sequenced DNA: TGTGCCAGCAGCTCCAGCCGGGACAGCTACGAGCAGTACTTC. This gives the protein CASSSSRDSYEQYF. The V and J segments used are TRBV9 and TRBJ2-7; TRBD1 agrees with 7 junctional bases. Germline trimming: 4 bases from V, 3 bases from J; junction bases outside gene matches: 7. The germline V gene sets CDR1 to SGDLS and CDR2 to YYNGEE. The CDR3, from cysteine to phenylalanine, totals 14 residues. The retained sequence is limited to the CDR3, 42 bases, with the frame set at the first base.